This TCR beta chain was sequenced in a study of cytomegalovirus exposure and HLA in healthy donors. The PCR employed 60 Vbeta primers together with 13 Jbeta primers. The repertoire was sequenced with immunoSEQ multiplex PCR; TCRdb's copy has only in-frame clones and lacks some. There are around 120,000 clones in the sample; 80% occur only once, and 7.5% to 10% lies in the top ten. Notes on this clone: What it binds is not known. This sample also contains other DNA sequences that code for the same CDR3.

Study observations and caveats: Association of 15,000 to 20,000 TCR beta sequences with HLA alleles was found at 0.05 false discovery rate in a later analysis. Reports credit the classifier with highly specific, highly sensitive diagnosis of cytomegalovirus status. An analysis that came later showed most CMV-associated TCR beta chains appearing HLA-restricted.

The V gene's germline CDR1 is LNHDA and CDR2 SQIVND (reference sequence). The J segment lost 0 bases and the V segment lost 5 bases, leaving 0 bases of the junction unmatched. The CDR3 has 13 residues. Sequenced: PBMCs. This TCR came from a female donor in good health and CMV-seropositive. This chain joins TRBV19 and TRBJ1-1; 7 bases are a match to TRBD1. CDR3 bases: TGTGCCAGTAGTGGGACAGTGAACACTGAAGCTTTCTTT. It specifies CASSGTVNTEAFF.